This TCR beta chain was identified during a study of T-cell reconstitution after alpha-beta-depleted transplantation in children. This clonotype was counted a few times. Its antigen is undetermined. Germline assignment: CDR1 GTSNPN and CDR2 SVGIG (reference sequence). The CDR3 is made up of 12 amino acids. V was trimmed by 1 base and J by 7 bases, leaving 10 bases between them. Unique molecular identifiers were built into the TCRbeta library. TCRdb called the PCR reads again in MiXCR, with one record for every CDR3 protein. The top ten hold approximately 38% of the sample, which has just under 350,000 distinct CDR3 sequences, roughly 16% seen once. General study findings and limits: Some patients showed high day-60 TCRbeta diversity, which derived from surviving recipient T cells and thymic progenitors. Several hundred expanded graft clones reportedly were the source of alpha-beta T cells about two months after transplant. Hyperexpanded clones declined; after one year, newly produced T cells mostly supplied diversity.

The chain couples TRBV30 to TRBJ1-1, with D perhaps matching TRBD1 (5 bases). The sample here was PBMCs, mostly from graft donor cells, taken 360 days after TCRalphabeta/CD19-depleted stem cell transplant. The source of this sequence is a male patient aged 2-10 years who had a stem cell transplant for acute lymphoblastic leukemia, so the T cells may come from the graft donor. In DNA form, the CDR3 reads TGTGCCTGGAGTGCTCAGGGTGGTGAAGCTTTCTTT. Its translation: CAWSAQGGEAFF.